This passage covers 32 T cell receptor beta chains from one sample sequenced in a study of blood T cell repertoires in COVID-19. Sequencing was performed with immunoSEQ multiplex PCR; in TCRdb, only in-frame clones are kept and a portion is missing. The sample has 150,000 to 190,000 clones, roughly 85% seen once. Input material: peripheral blood. Every receptor here comes from a woman aged 60 to 75 with COVID-19, enrolled during active disease.

This clone was recorded a few times. The chain has TRBV25-1 and TRBJ1-1; 8 bases match TRBD1. The CDR3 is 17 residues long. The V and J ends lost 6 bases and 0 bases, in that order; junction bases with no gene match: 12. Germline V lookup: CDR1 MGHDK, CDR2 SYGVNS. CDR3 in amino acids: CASSGDRSLALNTEAFF. CDR3 nucleotides: TGTGCCAGCAGCGGGGACAGGTCCCTCGCGTTGAACACTGAAGCTTTCTTT.

The chain recombines TRBV10-1 with TRBJ2-5, with D perhaps matching TRBD1 (5 bases). Trimming took 2 bases from V and 5 from J, leaving 12 bases between them. The germline gives CDR1 WNHNN, CDR2 SYGVQD (reference sequence). The CDR3 is 14 residues long. CDR3 protein: CASSEQGSFETQYF. The CDR3 DNA is TGCGCCAGCAGTGAGCAGGGTTCCTTCGAGACCCAGTACTTC.

The rearrangement links TRBV6-5 to TRBJ1-2, with D maybe TRBD1 (5 bases). V lost 0 bases and J lost 7, with 15 bases in between. Germline V gene data show CDR1 as MNHEY and CDR2 as SVGAGI. The length of the CDR3 is 15 residues. The CDR3 nucleotides read TGTGCCAGCAGTTACTCGAGGAGTCAGGGAGGTGGCTACACCTTC. It codes for CASSYSRSQGGGYTF.

The chain uses TRBV11-2 and TRBJ2-1; 10 bases match TRBD2. Germline trimming cut 1 base from V and 9 bases from J; bases unmatched to any gene: 6. Germline CDR1 is SGHAT and CDR2 is FQNNGV. The CDR3 loop spans 15 amino acids. In nucleotides, the CDR3 is TGTGCCAGCAGCTTAGCCGGGATAGCGGGGGGTGAGCAGTTCTTC. Translation gives CASSLAGIAGGEQFF.

Only a few counts were recorded for this clone. The rearrangement uses TRBV5-1 and TRBJ2-5; 7 bases line up with TRBD2. The CDR3 has 16 amino acids. The ends lost 0 bases at V and 5 bases at J; junction bases unmatched: 10. Looked up from germline, CDR1 is SGHRS and CDR2 is YFSETQ. CDR3 DNA: TGCGCCAGCAGCTTGGTTGCAGGGAGGGTGCGGGAGACCCAGTACTTC. This translates into CASSLVAGRVRETQYF.

The chain carries TRBV18 and TRBJ2-4; 7 bases align to TRBD1. The CDR3 loop spans 14 amino acids. Looked up from germline, CDR1 is KGHSH and CDR2 is LQKENI. J gave up 5 bases and V 4 bases, and 5 bases lay outside the gene matches. The CDR3 DNA follows: TGTGCCAGCTCACTGCCGGGACAGCAAAACATTCAGTACTTC. Translation gives CASSLPGQQNIQYF.

The chain recombines TRBV9 with TRBJ2-5, with D uncertain. This CDR3 spans 15 amino acids. V lost 0 bases and J 2 bases, leaving 11 bases between the germline ends. CDR1 and CDR2 from the germline V gene are SGDLS and YYNGEE. CDR3 coding DNA: TGTGCCAGCAGCGTAGCTTTCACAGATCAAGAGACCCAGTACTTC. It is translated as CASSVAFTDQETQYF.

The chain joins TRBV27 to TRBJ2-1, with D possibly matching TRBD2 (6 bases). CDR1 MNHEY and CDR2 SMNVEV come from the germline V gene (reference sequence). This CDR3 contains 15 residues. Trimming removed 4 bases at V and 9 bases at J, with 19 bases between. CDR3 nucleotide sequence: TGTGCCAGCAGTTCGGGGACGCTTTGGGGAGGTGAGCAGTTCTTC. Protein: CASSSGTLWGGEQFF.

A note on this clone: A read error may account for a junction end that differs from germline. The rearrangement uses TRBV7-7 and TRBJ2-7; TRBD2 agrees at 8 bases. The CDR3 sequence is 15 residues long. CDR1 and CDR2 (germline): SSHAT, FNYEAQ (reference sequence). CDR3: CASSLAPAGAGEQYF. The CDR3 region has the DNA TGTGCTAGCAGCTTAGCCCCAGCGGGAGCCGGCGAGCAGTACTTC.

The rearrangement joins TRBV7-2 to TRBJ1-2, with TRBD1 identical over 11 bases. CDR1 SGHTA and CDR2 FQGNSA come from the germline V gene. V trimming: 4 bases; J trimming: 5 bases; junction bases outside the gene matches: 6. The CDR3 has 15 amino acids. CDR3 sequence (DNA): TGTGCCAGCAGCTCAACGGGACAGGGGGGTTATGGCTACACCTTC. It encodes CASSSTGQGGYGYTF.

This clone was seen a single time. This sequence joins TRBV9 and TRBJ2-3; D gene uncertain. The V and J ends lost 3 bases and 2 bases respectively, with 19 bases between them. In germline, CDR1 is SGDLS, CDR2 YYNGEE. The CDR3 sequence is 17 residues long. The CDR3 spells CASSAPLADFITDTQYF. DNA of the CDR3: TGTGCCAGCAGCGCCCCACTGGCAGACTTTATCACAGATACGCAGTATTTT.

The rearrangement uses TRBV19 and TRBJ1-5; 7 bases are shared with TRBD1. The germline V gene encodes CDR1 LNHDA and CDR2 SQIVND (reference sequence). CDR3 length: 14 amino acids. The junction had 9 bases not matched to a gene; V was cut back by 7 bases and J by 6 bases. The CDR3 here is CASTLRGASQPQHF. The DNA for the CDR3 is TGTGCCAGTACCCTCAGGGGGGCGAGTCAGCCCCAGCATTTT.

DNA for the CDR3: TGTGCCAGCAGCCTTGGGACAGGGCTTCCAACTAATGAAAAACTGTTTTTT. Encoded protein: CASSLGTGLPTNEKLFF. The chain has TRBV3-1 (or the pseudogene TRBV3-2) and TRBJ1-4; 9 bases are a match to TRBD1. The V gene end was trimmed by 4 bases and the J gene end by 0 bases; junction bases not matched to a gene: 6. Germline CDR1 and CDR2: LGHDT and YNNKEL (reference sequence). CDR3 size: 17 residues.

J is TRBJ2-1 and V is TRBV25-1; maybe TRBD2 (6 bases). Germline V lookup: CDR1 MGHDK, CDR2 SYGVNS. The CDR3 totals 14 residues. The V end was cut by 7 bases, the J end by 1 base, with 11 bases between. CDR3: CASTGGSSYNEQFF. The CDR3 DNA reads as TGTGCCAGCACAGGAGGGAGTTCCTACAATGAGCAGTTCTTC.

The genes are TRBV11-2 and TRBJ1-2; no clear D. V lost 5 bases and J lost 8, with 12 bases in between. The germline gives CDR1 SGHAT, CDR2 FQNNGV. This CDR3 is 12 amino acids long. DNA of the CDR3: TGTGCCAGCAGCGAGGGCCAGCGGGGCTACACCTTC. Its translation is CASSEGQRGYTF.

The chain uses TRBV5-6 and TRBJ2-7, with 11 bases lining up with TRBD2. Looked up from germline, CDR1 is SGHDT and CDR2 is YYEEEE. J gave up 2 bases and V 2 bases, and 3 bases lay outside the gene matches. The CDR3 is 15 amino acids. CDR3 in DNA: TGTGCCAGCAGCTTCGGGACTAGCGGAACCTACGAGCAGTACTTC. This gives the protein CASSFGTSGTYEQYF.

The chain recombines TRBV7-6 with TRBJ2-5; D unresolved. V lost 3 bases to trimming and J lost 1 base, with 3 bases between them. Germline V lookup: CDR1 SGHVS, CDR2 FNYEAQ. This CDR3 contains 12 residues. CDR3: CASSFFQETQYF. CDR3 DNA: TGTGCCAGCAGCTTCTTCCAAGAGACCCAGTACTTC.

Many counts were recorded for this clone. The chain joins TRBV5-8 to TRBJ2-7, with a tentative D call TRBD1 (6 bases). The CDR3 runs to 13 residues. V lost 4 bases and J lost 7, with 15 bases in between. Germline V gene sequence: CDR1 SGHTS, CDR2 YDEGEE. The DNA of the CDR3 is TGTGCCAGCAGCCCCCAGGGGACGGGGGAGCAGTACGTC. This translates into CASSPQGTGEQYV.

The genes are TRBV25-1 and TRBJ2-5; 7 bases fit TRBD1. With V trimmed by 8 bases and J by 4 bases, 16 bases remained unmatched. The CDR3 covers 16 residues. CDR1 and CDR2 from the germline V gene are MGHDK and SYGVNS. CDR3 region: CASSTLEGRGLETQYF. DNA for the CDR3: TGTGCCAGCTCTACATTAGAGGGCAGGGGGTTAGAGACCCAGTACTTC.

V and J are TRBV21-1 and TRBJ2-5; the table names TRBD1, a call not compared with the DNA. TRBV21-1 is noted as a pseudogene. The CDR3 is made up of 18 amino acids. CDR3 region: CASSKETTGIFRGETQYF. As DNA, the CDR3 is TGTGCCAGCAGCAAAGAAACGACAGGGATTTTCCGCGGGGAGACCCAGTACTTC.

This chain connects TRBV19 to TRBJ2-3; weak D call: TRBD2 (6 bases). The CDR3 has 13 amino acids. The germline V and J ends were trimmed by 2 bases and 6 bases, with 9 bases remaining between them. The germline CDR1 and CDR2 sequences are LNHDA and SQIVND (reference sequence). CDR3 residues: CASSILGGDTQYF. In DNA, the CDR3 is TGTGCCAGTAGTATATTAGGAGGGGATACGCAGTATTTT. The full variable domain, with the rest looked up from reference TRBV19 and TRBJ2-3, is DGGITQSPKYLFRKEGQNVTLSCEQNLNHDAMYWYRQDPGQGLRLIYYSQIVNDFQKGDIAEGYSVSREKKESFPLTVTSAQKNPTAFYLCASSILGGDTQYFGPGTRLTVL.

The chain links TRBV9 to TRBJ2-1; D might be TRBD2 (6 bases). Deletions cut 4 bases from V and 5 bases from J, with 19 bases between. Germline V gene sequence: CDR1 SGDLS, CDR2 YYNGEE. The CDR3 has 16 amino acids. The CDR3 protein is CASSPQSGGLHNEQFF. DNA for the CDR3: TGTGCCAGCAGCCCTCAGTCCGGGGGACTCCACAATGAGCAGTTCTTC.

This chain connects TRBV6-2 or TRBV6-3 to TRBJ1-1; D is possibly TRBD1 (6 bases). Germline V gene data show CDR1 as MNHEY and CDR2 as SVGEGT. This CDR3 has 12 amino acids. Between the trimmed V and J ends, which lost 5 bases and 7 bases, there was a span of 11 bases. In DNA, the CDR3 is TGTGCCAGCAGTGCGGACAGCTTTGAAGCTTTCTTT. Translation gives CASSADSFEAFF.

The chain couples TRBV7-3 to TRBJ1-1; weak D call: TRBD1 (5 bases). With 0 bases removed from V and 5 bases from J, the gap between germline ends came to 7 bases. The CDR3 contains 13 residues. Germline CDR1 is SGHTA and CDR2 is FQGTGA. CDR3 residues: CASSLTQGTEAFF. The CDR3, as DNA: TGTGCCAGCAGCTTAACGCAGGGAACTGAAGCTTTCTTT.

This rearrangement joins TRBV18 to TRBJ1-2; 7 nucleotides align to TRBD1. The CDR3 covers 16 residues. CDR1 and CDR2 (germline): KGHSH, LQKENI. J gave up 0 bases and V 5 bases, and 9 bases lay outside the gene matches. The CDR3 region is CASSASTGTANYGYTF. The CDR3 coding sequence is TGTGCCAGCTCAGCCTCGACCGGGACAGCTAACTATGGCTACACCTTC.

V usage is TRBV5-6 and J usage is TRBJ2-3; 7 nucleotides line up with TRBD1. Germline V gene lookup returns CDR1 SGHDT and CDR2 YYEEEE. V lost 4 bases and J lost 2; bases outside the gene matches: 10. There are 16 residues in the CDR3. Written as DNA, the CDR3 is TGTGCCAGCAGCAAAACACAGGGGTGGGACACAGATACGCAGTATTTT. Protein sequence: CASSKTQGWDTDTQYF. Full variable domain (remainder filled in from reference TRBV5-6 and TRBJ2-3): DAGVTQSPTHLIKTRGQQVTLRCSPKSGHDTVSWYQQALGQGPQFIFQYYEEEERQRGNFPDRFSGHQFPNYSSELNVNALLLGDSALYLCASSKTQGWDTDTQYFGPGTRLTVL.

The chain recombines TRBV14 with TRBJ2-5; possibly TRBD2 for D (6 bases). This CDR3 is 14 amino acids long. The germline V gene encodes CDR1 SGHDN and CDR2 FVKESK. V was cut by 1 base and J by 7 bases, with 13 bases left in between. The CDR3: CASSQVQPGGTQYF. The CDR3 nucleotides read TGTGCCAGCAGCCAAGTGCAGCCCGGGGGGACCCAGTACTTC.

The genes are TRBV10-3 and TRBJ2-4; 7 bases agree with TRBD1. The CDR3 is made up of 18 amino acids. Per the germline V gene, CDR1 is ENHRY and CDR2 is SYGVKD. V lost 6 bases to trimming and J lost 1 base; unmatched junction nucleotides: 15. In DNA, the CDR3 is TGTGCCATCAGCCCAGGGGGTAGAGAGGGTGATGCCAAAAACATTCAGTACTTC. This encodes CAISPGGREGDAKNIQYF.

This clone was recorded only once. The chain is built from TRBV19 and TRBJ2-3, with D perhaps matching TRBD2 (6 bases). The CDR3 spans 15 residues. The V and J ends lost 5 bases and 2 bases respectively, with 14 bases between them. CDR1 is LNHDA and CDR2 is SQIVND in the germline V gene (reference sequence). Here the CDR3 reads CASSEAGTPTDTQYF. The CDR3 DNA reads TGTGCCAGTAGTGAAGCCGGGACTCCCACAGATACGCAGTATTTT.

The V gene is TRBV2, the J gene TRBJ2-5; 9 nucleotides align to TRBD1. Trimming took 4 bases from V and 5 from J; bases not matched to a gene: 8. This CDR3 is 15 amino acids long. Germline CDR1 is SNHLY and CDR2 is FYNNEI. The CDR3 region has the DNA TGTGCCAGCAGTGTTAAACAGGGGGCTGGTGAGACCCAGTACTTC. Protein product: CASSVKQGAGETQYF.

J is TRBJ1-3 and V is TRBV3-1 (or the pseudogene TRBV3-2), with D perhaps TRBD1 (6 bases). Trimming took off 0 bases at V and 3 bases at J, with 12 bases between the two ends. CDR1 is LGHDT and CDR2 is YNNKEL in the germline V gene (reference sequence). The CDR3 covers 16 residues. Here the CDR3 DNA reads TGTGCCAGCAGCCAAGATAGACACAGGGATGGAAACACCATATATTTT. This translates into CASSQDRHRDGNTIYF.

This chain connects TRBV4-2 to TRBJ1-2, with no clear D. Trimming took off 1 base at V and 6 bases at J, with 15 bases between the two ends. There are 15 residues in the CDR3. Germline loops: CDR1 LGHNA, CDR2 YNFKEQ. CDR3 sequence: CASSQVNGLGDGYTF. The DNA of the CDR3 is TGTGCCAGCAGCCAAGTCAATGGACTCGGTGATGGCTACACCTTC.